This T cell receptor beta chain stems from a study of shared clonotypes between healthy human individuals. Sequencing used immunoSEQ multiplex PCR; TCRdb keeps in-frame clones, though not all of them. The sample yields about 960,000 clones, approximately 80% seen once. Notes on this clone: Antigen unknown.

Study-wide findings and caveats: When naive CD4 clonotypes were compared across a few donors, about 4.8% were shared. Estimated richness values were generally larger in naive subsets than in memory subsets. Non-shared clonotypes had lower generation probabilities than clonotypes shared by all four sorted-subset donors.

Germline CDR1 and CDR2: MNHEY and SMNVEV (reference sequence). This CDR3 comprises 17 residues. The ends lost 3 bases at V and 5 bases at J; junction bases unmatched: 13. The TCR originated in a young man in good health. The source material was memory CD4+ T cells sorted from blood. This sample's subset: CD45RA-negative fraction. The chain combines TRBV27 with TRBJ2-7, with 10 bases aligning to TRBD1. This CDR3 reads CASSFHPDRGRQDEQYF. DNA for the CDR3: TGTGCCAGCAGTTTTCACCCCGACAGGGGGCGCCAGGACGAGCAGTACTTC.